This T cell receptor beta chain was profiled in a study of cytomegalovirus exposure and HLA in healthy donors. CDR3 length: 13 residues. Germline assignment: CDR1 MNHNS and CDR2 SASEGT. V lost 8 bases, J lost 5 bases, and 15 bases lay in between. In the PCR, 60 Vbeta and 13 Jbeta primers were used. Data came from immunoSEQ multiplex PCR; TCRdb stores just in-frame clones and leaves some out. The sample has 100,000 to 150,000 clones; just under 80% are singletons. The genes are TRBV6-1 and TRBJ1-2; D is uncertain. The clonotype originates from a woman aged 18-29 years in good health and CMV-seronegative. Sequenced sample: PBMCs. The CDR3 sequence: CASGVERVYGYTF. The CDR3 DNA reads as TGTGCCAGCGGAGTAGAGAGGGTTTATGGCTACACCTTC.